This TCR beta chain was observed in a study of early T cells in non-severe SARS-CoV-2 infection. In its sample, this clonotype was seen a few times. Attached unique molecular identifiers marked individual cDNA molecules. TCRdb ran MiXCR on the 5' RACE reads and lists one entry per CDR3 protein. The sample has approximately 79,000 distinct CDR3 sequences, 9.5% to 15% seen once. Trimming took off 0 bases at V and 1 base at J, with 10 bases between the two ends. The CDR3 consists of 15 residues. CDR1 is SGDLS, CDR2 YYNGEE, per germline. The TCR originated in an adult who was a healthcare worker with PCR-confirmed SARS-CoV-2 infection or an uninfected control (not recorded which). This rearrangement joins TRBV9 to TRBJ1-1; no clear D gene. The sample comprised whole blood. The CDR3 is CASSVGSWPNTEAFF. In DNA form, the CDR3 reads TGTGCCAGCAGCGTAGGATCGTGGCCGAACACTGAAGCTTTCTTT.